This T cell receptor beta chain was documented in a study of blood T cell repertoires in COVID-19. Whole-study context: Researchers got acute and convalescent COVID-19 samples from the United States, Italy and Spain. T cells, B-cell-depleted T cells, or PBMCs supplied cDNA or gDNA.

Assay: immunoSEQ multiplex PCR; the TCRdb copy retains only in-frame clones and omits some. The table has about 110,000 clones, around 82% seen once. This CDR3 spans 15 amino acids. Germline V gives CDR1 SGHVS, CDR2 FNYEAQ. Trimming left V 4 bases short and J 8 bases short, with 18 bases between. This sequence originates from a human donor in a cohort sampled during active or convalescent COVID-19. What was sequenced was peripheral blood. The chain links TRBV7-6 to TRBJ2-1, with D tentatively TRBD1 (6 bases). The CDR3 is CASSSNWGQRYEQFF. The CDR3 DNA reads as TGTGCCAGCAGCTCTAATTGGGGGCAGAGATATGAGCAGTTCTTC.